This TCR beta chain was documented in a study of T cell repertoires in cytomegalovirus infection. Study as a whole: A matching HLA type, together with CMV infection, was signaled by public TCR beta signatures.

This clonotype was observed at least ten times. Its antigen remains unidentified. The CDR3 spans 17 residues. Deletions cut 3 bases from V and 4 bases from J, with 19 bases between. Germline CDR1 and CDR2: MNHEY and SVGEGT. TCRdb re-called the reads with MiXCR, one entry per CDR3 protein. This sample has 560,000 or so distinct CDR3 sequences, with more than 15% found just once. Findings and caveats of the study: In two of eight donors, the top clonotype was HLA-C-restricted CMV-specific. Cumulative public TCR beta family frequency identified carriers of CMV plus the relevant HLA.

The sample taken for sequencing was CD8+ T cells from PBMCs. The TCR comes from a human donor in good health (CMV status not recorded). Some clones in this sample may be carry-over from other donors' samples. The genes are TRBV6-2 or TRBV6-3 and TRBJ2-1; the D gene is possibly TRBD2 (6 bases). The CDR3 loop is CASSYITSPKPYNEQFF. The CDR3 coding sequence is TGTGCCAGCAGTTATATAACTAGCCCCAAACCTTACAATGAGCAGTTCTTC.